The 17 T cell receptor beta chains below were found in one sample sequenced in a study of T cells in Graves' hyperthyroidism and ophthalmopathy. Amplification of TCR beta CDR3 regions was performed using RNA transcripts as template. The study used the HTBI primer set for a first-round RT-PCR of the TCR CDR3. One entry per CDR3 protein results from TCRdb running MiXCR on the multiplex PCR reads. The data contain 500,000 to 600,000 distinct CDR3 sequences, around 42% of them singletons. The specimen was peripheral blood or thyroid tissue (not recorded which). The source is an adult woman with Graves' disease, either hyperthyroidism or ophthalmopathy (not recorded which).

The table lists this clonotype with many counts. The rearrangement joins TRBV5-5 to TRBJ2-5, with D unclear. With 7 bases removed from V and 2 bases from J, the gap between germline ends came to 12 bases. Germline CDR1 SGHKS, CDR2 YYEKEE (reference sequence). CDR3 length equals 13 residues. DNA of the CDR3: TGTGCCAGCGCAACGGCCCCGCAAGAGACCCAGTACTTC. Encoded protein: CASATAPQETQYF.

The V gene is TRBV7-3, the J gene TRBJ1-6, with a possible D match to TRBD1 (5 bases). V was cut by 4 bases and J by 6 bases, with 16 bases left in between. CDR1 SGHTA and CDR2 FQGTGA come from the germline V gene. The length of the CDR3 is 16 residues. The CDR3 DNA follows: TGTGCCAGCAGCTCGCGGGGCCTAGACAGTAATTCACCCCTCCACTTT. It codes for CASSSRGLDSNSPLHF.

This clonotype was detected ten times or more. This chain joins TRBV7-3 and TRBJ2-2; no clear D gene. This CDR3 is 14 amino acids long. CDR1 is SGHTA, CDR2 FQGTGA, per germline. Trimming took off 2 bases at V and 6 bases at J, with 10 bases between the two ends. CDR3 sequence (DNA): TGTGCCAGCAGCTTACGGAGAGCCTCCGGGGAGCTGTTTTTT. Translating it yields CASSLRRASGELFF. Looking up the rest from reference TRBV7-3 and TRBJ2-2 gives the full variable domain: GAGVSQTPSNKVTEKGKYVELRCDPISGHTALYWYRQSLGQGPEFLIYFQGTGAADDSGLPNDRFFAVRPEGSVSTLKIQRTERGDSAVYLCASSLRRASGELFFGEGSRLTVL.

The gene calls are TRBV28 and TRBJ1-2; 7 bases line up with TRBD1. Looked up from germline, CDR1 is MDHEN and CDR2 is SYDVKM. The CDR3 is 15 amino acids. The trim removed 4 bases at V and 3 bases at J, leaving 8 bases unmatched. The CDR3 sequence is CASSCSGTADYGYTF. The CDR3 DNA is TGTGCCAGCAGTTGTAGTGGGACAGCCGACTATGGCTACACCTTC.

The CDR3 region is CSARGGQGAVEAFF. CDR3 DNA sequence: TGCAGTGCTAGAGGGGGGCAGGGCGCAGTTGAAGCTTTCTTT. This chain uses TRBV20-1 with TRBJ1-1; the D gene is possibly TRBD1 (6 bases). V was pared by 1 base and J by 7 bases, with 16 bases between. The germline V gene has CDR1 DFQATT and CDR2 SNEGSKA (reference sequence). There are 14 residues in the CDR3.

In its sample, this clonotype was seen many times. The V gene is TRBV2, the J gene TRBJ1-4, with a weak D call TRBD1 (5 bases). CDR3 length equals 13 residues. Germline V CDR1 and CDR2: SNHLY, FYNNEI. The germline V and J ends were trimmed by 7 bases and 7 bases, with 13 bases remaining between them. In DNA form, the CDR3 reads TGTGCCAGCACCAGGGACGGCCGTGAAAAACTGTTTTTT. Protein sequence: CASTRDGREKLFF. The whole variable domain, filled in from reference TRBV2 and TRBJ1-4, reads EPEVTQTPSHQVTQMGQEVILRCVPISNHLYFYWYRQILGQKVEFLVSFYNNEISEKSEIFDDQFSVERPDGSNFTLKIRSTKLEDSAMYFCASTRDGREKLFFGSGTQLSVL.

This clonotype came up a few times. V gene TRBV7-9 combines with J gene TRBJ1-1; 7 bases match TRBD1. The CDR3 contains 21 residues. Germline loops: CDR1 SEHNR, CDR2 FQNEAQ (reference sequence). V shed 5 bases and J 6 bases; nucleotides not matched to a gene: 30. CDR3 region: CASSTRDRSNYGYRELAEAFF. DNA for the CDR3: TGTGCCAGCAGCACCAGGGACAGATCTAACTATGGCTACAGGGAGCTTGCTGAAGCTTTCTTT.

The chain links TRBV7-9 to TRBJ1-2; 7 nucleotides agree with TRBD1. Germline trimming cut 11 bases from V and 4 bases from J; bases unmatched to any gene: 16. The CDR3 is 15 residues long. The germline V gene encodes CDR1 SEHNR and CDR2 FQNEAQ (reference sequence). CDR3 in amino acids: CAGRSLQGLSYGYTF. Written as DNA, the CDR3 is TGTGCCGGCCGCTCCCTACAGGGGTTGAGCTATGGCTACACCTTC.

The V call is TRBV7-9, the J call TRBJ2-7; D uncertain. The germline V and J ends were trimmed by 6 bases and 2 bases, with 20 bases remaining between them. The CDR3 covers 16 residues. Germline V gene lookup returns CDR1 SEHNR and CDR2 FQNEAQ (reference sequence). The CDR3 DNA is TGTGCCAGCAGTGCTTTCTCCCGGCAGGTAGCCTACGAGCAGTACTTC. The encoded protein is CASSAFSRQVAYEQYF.

The chain recombines TRBV11-2 with TRBJ1-1; a weak D match, TRBD1 (6 bases). The V gene lost 7 bases and the J gene lost 4 bases, with 13 bases spanning the gap. CDR3 length: 13 amino acids. Germline V CDR1 and CDR2: SGHAT, FQNNGV. For the CDR3, the DNA is TGTGCCAGCACCACCGACAGGAGCACTGAAGCTTTCTTT. It codes for CASTTDRSTEAFF.

This clonotype was found many times. This sequence joins TRBV11-2 and TRBJ2-2; weak D call: TRBD2 (6 bases). Per the germline V gene, CDR1 is SGHAT and CDR2 is FQNNGV. V gave up 4 bases and J gave up 4 bases, with 19 bases separating them. This CDR3 is built from 17 residues. CDR3 loop: CASSYLPGRRGTGELFF. As DNA, the CDR3 is TGTGCCAGCAGCTACCTCCCTGGGAGGAGGGGCACCGGGGAGCTGTTTTTT.

In its sample, this clonotype was seen many times. In DNA form, the CDR3 reads TGTGCCAGCAGTTCTCTCGGTCAGGCGAAGAACTATGGCTACACCTTC. It encodes CASSSLGQAKNYGYTF. The V gene is TRBV6-6, the J gene TRBJ1-2; D call uncertain. This CDR3 comprises 16 residues. V was shortened by 4 bases and J by 2 bases, with 17 bases between the two germline ends. Germline V CDR1 and CDR2: MNHNY, SVGAGI (reference sequence).

This chain connects TRBV7-2 to TRBJ1-2; D remains unclear. The V and J ends lost 5 bases and 4 bases respectively, with 17 bases between them. CDR3 length: 15 amino acids. In germline, CDR1 is SGHTA, CDR2 FQGNSA. The chain's CDR3 is CASSRDGARFYGYTF. The CDR3 coding sequence is TGTGCCAGCAGCCGGGATGGAGCACGCTTCTATGGCTACACCTTC.

The CDR3: CAVRGGYTF. For the CDR3, the DNA is TGTGCCGTCCGGGGGGGCTACACCTTC. The rearrangement uses TRBV10-3 and TRBJ1-2; the D gene is possibly TRBD1 (5 bases). Germline V gives CDR1 ENHRY, CDR2 SYGVKD. Trimming removed 11 bases from V and 8 bases from J, with 9 bases in between. The CDR3 is made up of 9 amino acids.

This clonotype appeared many times. This sequence joins TRBV7-8 and TRBJ1-5; D gene uncertain. The V end was cut by 4 bases, the J end by 5 bases, with 9 bases between. The germline V gene has CDR1 SGHVS and CDR2 FQNEAQ. The CDR3 contains 13 residues. Here the CDR3 reads CASSSTAHQPQHF. The CDR3 bases are TGTGCCAGCAGCTCTACAGCTCATCAGCCCCAGCATTTT.

This chain joins TRBV2 and TRBJ2-7, with 10 positions matching TRBD2. The CDR3 has 15 amino acids. Germline-derived CDR1 and CDR2 are SNHLY and FYNNEI. V lost 2 bases and J lost 3; bases outside the gene matches: 4. The CDR3 nucleotides read TGTGCCAGCAGTGAATTAGCGGGAGGCCTCTACGAGCAGTACTTC. It specifies CASSELAGGLYEQYF.

This clonotype was seen ten or more times. CDR3 sequence (DNA): TGTGCCAGCACTAGACAGACGAACACTGAAGCTTTCTTT. This encodes CASTRQTNTEAFF. This sequence joins TRBV2 and TRBJ1-1; a weak D match, TRBD1 (5 bases). Trimming took 7 bases from V and 1 from J, leaving 10 bases between them. The CDR3 covers 13 residues. CDR1 and CDR2 from the germline V gene are SNHLY and FYNNEI.